This passage covers 10 T cell receptor beta chains from one sample sequenced in a study of OX40 agonist ivuxolimab in advanced cancers. The library was made by the immunoSEQ multiplex PCR assay. In TCRdb, the immuneACCESS table is reduced to in-frame sequences with V and J assigned. These tables do not hold every clone; where another copy was compared, an unresolved V gene accounts for under half, and the others remain unexplained. Recorded for this sample are tens of thousands of clones; around 83% of them occurred a single time. Around 4.5% of the sample is in the top ten clones. The sequencing here drew on CD4+ or CD8+ T cells sorted from blood, taken in a trial of the OX40 agonist ivuxolimab. These receptors originate from an adult with an advanced solid tumor such as melanoma, head and neck, liver or kidney cancer.

This rearrangement joins TRBV30 to TRBJ2-3; 9 nucleotides align to TRBD1. This CDR3 contains 15 residues. V lost 2 bases, J lost 4 bases, and 7 bases stayed unmatched. CDR1 is GTSNPN and CDR2 is SVGIG in the germline V gene (reference sequence). The CDR3 nucleotides read TGTGCCTGGAGTACGAAGGGACAGGGTTCAGATACGCAGTATTTT. It yields the protein CAWSTKGQGSDTQYF. Full variable domain (outside the CDR3, taken from reference TRBV30 and TRBJ2-3): SQTIHQWPATLVQPVGSPLSLECTVEGTSNPNLYWYRQAAGRGLQLLFYSVGIGQISSEVPQNLSASRPQDRQFILSSKKLLLSDSGFYLCAWSTKGQGSDTQYFGPGTRLTVL.

The gene calls are TRBV28 and TRBJ1-5, with 7 nucleotides matching TRBD1. The CDR3 is 16 residues long. CDR1 MDHEN and CDR2 SYDVKM come from the germline V gene. V was pared by 0 bases and J by 2 bases, with 4 bases of the junction left unmatched. This chain's CDR3 is CASSLWTGLGNQPQHF. DNA for the CDR3: TGTGCCAGCAGTTTATGGACAGGGCTTGGCAATCAGCCCCAGCATTTT.

V gene TRBV19 combines with J gene TRBJ2-3, with D unclear. The CDR3 is made up of 14 amino acids. Per the germline V gene, CDR1 is LNHDA and CDR2 is SQIVND (reference sequence). V shed 1 base and J shed 1 base, with 6 bases lying between them. The CDR3 reads CASSIGWGTDTQYF. CDR3 bases: TGTGCCAGTAGTATAGGCTGGGGCACAGATACGCAGTATTTT.

The chain combines TRBV5-1 with TRBJ2-2; possible D gene TRBD2, 6 bases. The germline gives CDR1 SGHRS, CDR2 YFSETQ. This CDR3 is built from 17 residues. V was shortened by 0 bases and J by 1 base, with 13 bases between the two germline ends. The CDR3 bases are TGCGCCAGCAGCTTGGATGGGGGGACGGAGAACACCGGGGAGCTGTTTTTT. Translating it yields CASSLDGGTENTGELFF.

The V call is TRBV7-2, the J call TRBJ2-7; perhaps TRBD2 as D (7 bases). V lost 5 bases and J 8 bases, leaving 16 bases between the germline ends. This CDR3 comprises 13 residues. The germline V gene encodes CDR1 SGHTA and CDR2 FQGNSA. The chain's CDR3 is CASSRPGGGKQYF. The CDR3 nucleotides are TGTGCCAGCAGCCGGCCGGGGGGCGGTAAGCAGTACTTC.

The table lists this clone with a count of one. The chain is built from TRBV28 and TRBJ1-4; TRBD1 matches at 8 bases. The J segment lost 5 bases and the V segment lost 6 bases, leaving 5 bases of the junction unmatched. The CDR3 length is 14 residues. Per the germline V gene, CDR1 is MDHEN and CDR2 is SYDVKM. The CDR3: CASSQQGANEKLFF. The DNA of the CDR3 is TGTGCCAGCAGCCAGCAGGGGGCGAATGAAAAACTGTTTTTT.

The genes are TRBV4-2 and TRBJ2-1; 9 bases map to TRBD2. CDR1 and CDR2 from the germline V gene are LGHNA and YNFKEQ. V gave up 0 bases and J gave up 10 bases; unmatched junction bases: 13. The CDR3 has 17 residues. CDR3 loop: CASSQDRRREGGREQFF. For the CDR3, the DNA is TGTGCCAGCAGCCAAGATAGACGGCGGGAGGGGGGCCGGGAGCAGTTCTTC.

The rearrangement links TRBV7-8 to TRBJ1-5; D possibly corresponds to TRBD1 (6 bases). CDR3 length equals 13 residues. Germline V lookup: CDR1 SGHVS, CDR2 FQNEAQ. V gave up 5 bases and J gave up 4 bases, with 9 bases separating them. As DNA, the CDR3 is TGTGCCAGCAGCCTCGACAGGAATCAGCCCCAGCATTTT. It yields the protein CASSLDRNQPQHF.

CDR3 amino acids: CASSRGRYTEAFF. The CDR3 coding sequence is TGTGCCAGTAGTAGGGGCAGGTACACTGAAGCTTTCTTT. The chain combines TRBV19 with TRBJ1-1, with D perhaps matching TRBD1 (5 bases). V was pared by 4 bases and J by 3 bases, with 9 bases between. Per the germline V gene, CDR1 is LNHDA and CDR2 is SQIVND (reference sequence). This CDR3 is 13 amino acids long.

This rearrangement joins TRBV5-1 to TRBJ2-2; 7 positions match TRBD2. There are 16 residues in the CDR3. The trim removed 4 bases at V and 4 bases at J, leaving 10 bases unmatched. CDR1 and CDR2 (germline): SGHRS, YFSETQ. The CDR3 here is CASSDLSGLSTGELFF. The CDR3 DNA is TGCGCCAGCAGCGACCTTAGCGGGTTGAGCACCGGGGAGCTGTTTTTT.